The source of this T cell receptor beta chain is a study of blood T cell repertoires in COVID-19. Study as a whole: The United States, Italy and Spain were the sources of the acute and convalescent COVID-19 samples.

With V trimmed by 7 bases and J by 2 bases, 3 bases remained unmatched. This CDR3 has 15 residues. Per germline, CDR1 MNHEY and CDR2 SVGAGI. Authors' processing steps: Quantification of nucleated cells was approximated via reference gene primer amplification. Method: immunoSEQ multiplex PCR; TCRdb's copy keeps in-frame clones and lacks some. V, J and clone size were drawn from that table, and D and trimming were deduced from the DNA. Found here are 100,000 or so clones, roughly 92% of them singletons; the top ten hold 5.7%. The sequence was obtained from a man between 70 and 80 years old with acute or convalescent COVID-19. The specimen sequenced was peripheral blood. The V gene is TRBV6-5, the J gene TRBJ2-1, with 12 bases fitting TRBD2. The CDR3 sequence: CASTLAGGTYNEQFF. CDR3 in DNA: TGTGCCAGCACTCTAGCGGGGGGGACCTACAATGAGCAGTTCTTC.